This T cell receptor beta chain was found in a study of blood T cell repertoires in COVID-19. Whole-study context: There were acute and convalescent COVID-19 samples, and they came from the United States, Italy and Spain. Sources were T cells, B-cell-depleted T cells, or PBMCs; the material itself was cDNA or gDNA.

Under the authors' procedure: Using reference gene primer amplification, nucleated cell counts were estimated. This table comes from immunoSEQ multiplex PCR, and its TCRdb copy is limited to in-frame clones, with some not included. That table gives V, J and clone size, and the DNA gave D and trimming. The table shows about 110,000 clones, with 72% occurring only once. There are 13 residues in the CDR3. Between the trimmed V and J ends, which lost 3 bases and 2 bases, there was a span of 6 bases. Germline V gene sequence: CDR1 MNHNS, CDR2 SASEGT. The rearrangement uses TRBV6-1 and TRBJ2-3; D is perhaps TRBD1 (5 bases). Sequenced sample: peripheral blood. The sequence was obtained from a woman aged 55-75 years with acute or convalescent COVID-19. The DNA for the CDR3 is TGTGCCAGCAGTGACAGGGTCACAGATACGCAGTATTTT. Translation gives CASSDRVTDTQYF.